This T cell receptor beta chain emerged from a study of Ad26.COV2.S vaccination and SARS-CoV-2 variants. Study details: Intramuscular Ad26.COV2.S at 5x10^10 or 1x10^11 viral particles.

The study, taken as a whole, reports: Using TCR breadth and depth analyses may have led to underestimated total T cell responses.

This CDR3 is 18 amino acids long. The germline V gene encodes CDR1 SGHRS and CDR2 YFSETQ. With V trimmed by 4 bases and J by 0 bases, 8 bases remained unmatched. As for this clone: Its antigen is unknown.

Treatment noted: around 19 received Ad26.COV2.S at low or high dose, single or two shots; about 5 received placebo; per-sample allocation not given. Sampling was performed 63 days after the first vaccine or placebo injection. SARS-CoV-2 spike from the Wuhan strain was encoded by the vaccine, an Ad26 vector. Sequencing used immunoSEQ multiplex PCR; TCRdb keeps in-frame clones, though not all of them. The sample includes roughly 500,000 clones, roughly 89% of them seen just once. Sequencing was performed on peripheral blood, taken in a trial of Ad26.COV2.S vaccine versus placebo. The source is a person aged 18-65 years who received the Ad26.COV2.S COVID-19 vaccine or a placebo. This sequence joins TRBV5-1 and TRBJ2-3; 13 bases line up with TRBD2. In DNA form, the CDR3 reads TGCGCCAGCAGCGGGGGACTAGCGGGGACGACTAGCACAGATACGCAGTATTTT. Its translation is CASSGGLAGTTSTDTQYF.